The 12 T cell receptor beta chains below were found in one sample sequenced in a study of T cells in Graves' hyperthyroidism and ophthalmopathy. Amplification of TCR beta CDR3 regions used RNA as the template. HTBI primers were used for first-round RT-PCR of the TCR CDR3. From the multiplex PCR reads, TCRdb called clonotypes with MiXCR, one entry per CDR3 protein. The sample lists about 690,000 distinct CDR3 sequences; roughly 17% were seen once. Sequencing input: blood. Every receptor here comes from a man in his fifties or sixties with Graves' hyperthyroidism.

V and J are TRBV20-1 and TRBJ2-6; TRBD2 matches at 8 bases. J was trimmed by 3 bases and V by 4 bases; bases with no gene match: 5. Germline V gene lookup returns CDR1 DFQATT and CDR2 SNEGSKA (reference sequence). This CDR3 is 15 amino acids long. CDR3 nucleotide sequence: TGCAGTGCTAAACTAGCGGACGGTGGGGCCAACGTCCTGACTTTC. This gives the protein CSAKLADGGANVLTF.

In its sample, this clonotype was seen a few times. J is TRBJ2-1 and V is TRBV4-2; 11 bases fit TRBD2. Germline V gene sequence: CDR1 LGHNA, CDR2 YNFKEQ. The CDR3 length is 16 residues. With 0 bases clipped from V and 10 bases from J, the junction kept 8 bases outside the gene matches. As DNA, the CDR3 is TGTGCCAGCAGCCAAGAAAAGCTAGCGGGAGGCCAGGAGCAGTTCTTC. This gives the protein CASSQEKLAGGQEQFF.

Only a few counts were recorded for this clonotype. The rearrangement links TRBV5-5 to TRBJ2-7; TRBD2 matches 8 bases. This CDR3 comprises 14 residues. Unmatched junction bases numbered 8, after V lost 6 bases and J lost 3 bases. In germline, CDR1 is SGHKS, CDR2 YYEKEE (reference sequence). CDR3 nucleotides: TGTGCCAGCACCCCCGCGGGGGGTCGCTACGAGCAGTACTTC. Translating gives CASTPAGGRYEQYF.

Written as DNA, the CDR3 is TGTGCCAGCAGTGAAGAATTGTCCAGGGTTTATACCTACGAGCAGTACTTC. Its protein product is CASSEELSRVYTYEQYF. The chain links TRBV2 to TRBJ2-7; tentative D call: TRBD1 (5 bases). Germline CDR1 is SNHLY and CDR2 is FYNNEI. There are 17 residues in the CDR3. Deletions cut 1 base from V and 2 bases from J, with 18 bases between.

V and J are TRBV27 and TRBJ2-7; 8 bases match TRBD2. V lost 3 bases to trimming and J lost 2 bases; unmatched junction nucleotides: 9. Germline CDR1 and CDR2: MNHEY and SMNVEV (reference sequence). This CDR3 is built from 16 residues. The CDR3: CASSFHLSGSPYEQYF. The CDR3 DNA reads TGTGCCAGCAGTTTTCATCTCAGCGGGAGCCCCTACGAGCAGTACTTC.

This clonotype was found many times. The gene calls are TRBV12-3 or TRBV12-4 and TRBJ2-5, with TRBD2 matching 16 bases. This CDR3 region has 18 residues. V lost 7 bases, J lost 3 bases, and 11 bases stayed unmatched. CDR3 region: CASTIGTSGRATEETQYF. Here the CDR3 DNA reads TGTGCCAGCACCATTGGGACTAGCGGGAGGGCTACCGAAGAGACCCAGTACTTC.

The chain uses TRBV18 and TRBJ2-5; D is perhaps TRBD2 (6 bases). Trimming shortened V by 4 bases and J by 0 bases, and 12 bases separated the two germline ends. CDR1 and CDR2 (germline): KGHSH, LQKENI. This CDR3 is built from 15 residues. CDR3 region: CASSRLGGYQETQYF. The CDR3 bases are TGTGCCAGCTCACGGTTAGGAGGGTACCAAGAGACCCAGTACTTC.

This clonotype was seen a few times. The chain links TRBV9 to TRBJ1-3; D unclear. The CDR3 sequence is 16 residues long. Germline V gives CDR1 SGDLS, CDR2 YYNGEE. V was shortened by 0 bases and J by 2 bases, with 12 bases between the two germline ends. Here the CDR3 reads CASSVGGERPGNTIYF. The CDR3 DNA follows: TGTGCCAGCAGCGTAGGCGGGGAAAGGCCTGGAAACACCATATATTTT.

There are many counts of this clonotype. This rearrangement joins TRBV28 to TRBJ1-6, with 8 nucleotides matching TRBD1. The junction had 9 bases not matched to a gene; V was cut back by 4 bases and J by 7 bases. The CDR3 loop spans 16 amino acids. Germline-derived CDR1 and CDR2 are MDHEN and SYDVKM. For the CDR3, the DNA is TGTGCCAGCAGTTCCGCAGGGGGCGCAGGGAATTCACCCCTCCACTTT. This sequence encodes CASSSAGGAGNSPLHF.

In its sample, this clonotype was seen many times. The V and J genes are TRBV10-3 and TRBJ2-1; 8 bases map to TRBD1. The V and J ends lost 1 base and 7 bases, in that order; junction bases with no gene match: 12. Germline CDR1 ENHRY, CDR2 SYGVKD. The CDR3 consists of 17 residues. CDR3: CAISELSGGQGRNEQFF. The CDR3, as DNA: TGTGCCATCAGTGAGTTGTCAGGGGGCCAAGGTAGGAATGAGCAGTTCTTC.

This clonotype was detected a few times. CDR3 in amino acids: CASSQLGQLGAFF. In nucleotides, the CDR3 is TGTGCCAGCAGCCAATTGGGACAGTTGGGGGCTTTCTTT. The chain uses TRBV3-1 and TRBJ1-1; 7 bases line up with TRBD1. J lost 11 bases, V lost 2 bases, and 8 bases had no gene match. CDR1 LGHDT and CDR2 YNNKEL come from the germline V gene (reference sequence). The CDR3 totals 13 residues.

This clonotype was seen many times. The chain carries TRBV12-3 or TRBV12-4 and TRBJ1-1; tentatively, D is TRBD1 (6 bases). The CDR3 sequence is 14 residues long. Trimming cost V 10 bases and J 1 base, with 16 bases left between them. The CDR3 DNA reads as TGTGCCACTAGTAGGGGACATTCGAACACTGAAGCTTTCTTT. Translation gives CATSRGHSNTEAFF.